These 24 T cell receptor beta chains were all obtained from the same sample, sequenced in a study of T cell responses to AZD1222 COVID-19 vaccine. Clones were sequenced by immunoSEQ multiplex PCR, and TCRdb holds only the in-frame ones, with some missing. Altogether about 170,000 clones are present, 85% to 90% being singletons, with the ten largest covering approximately 6.9%. The material sequenced was peripheral blood, taken on day 0 of AZD1222 vaccination. These receptors all come from an adult in good health.

This chain links TRBV11-1 with TRBJ2-1, with 7 nucleotides matching TRBD1. CDR3 size: 15 residues. The V segment lost 4 bases and the J segment 0 bases; nucleotides outside the gene matches: 3. In germline, CDR1 is SGHAT, CDR2 FQDESV (reference sequence). The CDR3 here is CASSSRDSSYNEQFF. The CDR3 DNA reads as TGTGCCAGCAGCTCCCGGGACAGCTCCTACAATGAGCAGTTCTTC.

The chain couples TRBV6-2 or TRBV6-3 to TRBJ2-7; D unclear. The CDR3 spans 16 residues. Germline loops: CDR1 MNHEY, CDR2 SVGEGT. V lost 4 bases and J lost 3, with 19 bases in between. The CDR3 DNA reads as TGTGCCAGCAGTTGGCCCTTGTTGCTGGCCGTCTACGAGCAGTACTTC. This encodes CASSWPLLLAVYEQYF.

The chain employs TRBV27 and TRBJ2-3; 10 nucleotides match TRBD1. V dropped 6 bases and J dropped 3; count of bases not matched to a gene: 15. Germline V CDR1 and CDR2: MNHEY, SMNVEV (reference sequence). This CDR3 has 18 residues. The CDR3 reads CASSALQTGTGETDTQYF. CDR3 sequence (DNA): TGTGCCAGCAGCGCTCTTCAAACCGGGACAGGGGAGACAGATACGCAGTATTTT.

V gene TRBV11-2 combines with J gene TRBJ2-2, with 7 nucleotides matching TRBD1. The CDR3 has 16 residues. J was trimmed by 3 bases and V by 6 bases; bases with no gene match: 10. Looked up from germline, CDR1 is SGHAT and CDR2 is FQNNGV. The chain's CDR3 is CASRSLRGSYTGELFF. CDR3 coding DNA: TGTGCCAGCAGAAGCCTCAGGGGGAGTTACACCGGGGAGCTGTTTTTT.

This clone was found once. This sequence joins TRBV5-4 and TRBJ2-2; 9 bases fit TRBD2. The CDR3 spans 14 residues. The germline V gene has CDR1 SGHNT and CDR2 YYREEE (reference sequence). J lost 9 bases, V lost 2 bases, and 5 bases had no gene match. CDR3 protein: CASSFSSGTRELFF. In DNA form, the CDR3 reads TGTGCCAGCAGCTTTTCTAGCGGGACCCGGGAGCTGTTTTTT.

The chain joins TRBV4-1 to TRBJ2-6; TRBD1 is a possible D gene (5 bases). V was trimmed by 0 bases and J by 2 bases, leaving 14 bases between them. In germline, CDR1 is MGHRA, CDR2 YSYEKL. The CDR3 covers 18 residues. CDR3 loop: CASSQDPLQGTGANVLTF. In DNA form, the CDR3 reads TGCGCCAGCAGCCAAGATCCACTCCAGGGTACTGGGGCCAACGTCCTGACTTTC.

The chain couples TRBV6-5 to TRBJ2-7; unclear D gene. This CDR3 spans 10 amino acids. In germline, CDR1 is MNHEY, CDR2 SVGAGI. V lost 5 bases and J lost 4, with 3 bases in between. CDR3 region: CASSQYEQYV. CDR3 DNA sequence: TGTGCCAGCAGTCAGTACGAGCAGTACGTC.

The chain combines TRBV19 with TRBJ1-2, with TRBD1 identical over 9 bases. Trimming removed 1 base from V and 2 bases from J; junction bases left unmatched: 8. The CDR3 consists of 17 residues. Germline CDR1 and CDR2: LNHDA and SQIVND (reference sequence). As DNA, the CDR3 is TGTGCCAGTAGTATAGCCAGACGGACAGGGGAAAACTATGGCTACACCTTC. Translated, it gives CASSIARRTGENYGYTF.

The V gene is TRBV27, the J gene TRBJ2-5; 8 bases are a match to TRBD1. CDR3 length: 16 residues. CDR1 and CDR2 (germline): MNHEY, SMNVEV (reference sequence). V trimming: 6 bases; J trimming: 2 bases; junction bases outside the gene matches: 11. The CDR3 is CASSPKTGELQETQYF. CDR3 DNA sequence: TGTGCCAGCAGCCCTAAGACAGGGGAGTTACAAGAGACCCAGTACTTC.

CDR3: CASSPTILQPQHF. The CDR3, as DNA: TGTGCCAGCAGCCCCACAATTTTGCAGCCCCAGCATTTT. This chain joins TRBV6-2 or TRBV6-3 and TRBJ1-5; D not certain. Trimming cost V 6 bases and J 7 bases, with 13 bases left between them. CDR1 is MNHEY and CDR2 is SVGEGT in the germline V gene. The CDR3 extends over 13 amino acids.

This clone was observed a handful of times. This chain uses TRBV2 with TRBJ1-2; tentative D call: TRBD1 (6 bases). V was trimmed by 1 base and J by 5 bases, leaving 17 bases between them. The CDR3 consists of 16 residues. CDR1 is SNHLY, CDR2 FYNNEI, per germline. The CDR3 DNA sequence: TGTGCCAGCAGTGAAGTAGGGGGGCGAGTTGGGTATGGCTACACCTTC. Its translation: CASSEVGGRVGYGYTF.

This clone has a single count. The chain combines TRBV19 with TRBJ2-2; the D is unclear. V lost 1 base and J 4 bases, leaving 7 bases between the germline ends. Per germline, CDR1 LNHDA and CDR2 SQIVND (reference sequence). The CDR3 loop spans 14 amino acids. CDR3 sequence (DNA): TGTGCCAGTAGTATAGTCGCGACCACCGGGGAGCTGTTTTTT. This sequence encodes CASSIVATTGELFF.

The V gene is TRBV5-1, the J gene TRBJ2-7; D might be TRBD1 (6 bases). Trimming took off 4 bases at V and 3 bases at J, with 17 bases between the two ends. Per germline, CDR1 SGHRS and CDR2 YFSETQ. This CDR3 is built from 15 residues. DNA for the CDR3: TGCGCCAGCAGCAGAATTCAGGGGATGAGCTACGAGCAGTACTTC. Amino acids: CASSRIQGMSYEQYF.

This clone was observed a single time. This chain uses TRBV3-1 (or the pseudogene TRBV3-2) with TRBJ1-6; D might be TRBD1 (6 bases). Germline values: CDR1 LGHDT, CDR2 YNNKEL (reference sequence). The CDR3 extends over 16 amino acids. The V gene lost 1 base and the J gene lost 7 bases, with 14 bases spanning the gap. In DNA, the CDR3 is TGTGCCAGCAGCCAAGGGTTTTTAAGGGGGAATTCACCCCTCCACTTT. It encodes CASSQGFLRGNSPLHF.

This chain uses TRBV9 with TRBJ1-2; D call uncertain. The CDR3 totals 15 residues. V lost 4 bases and J 5 bases, leaving 18 bases between the germline ends. The germline CDR1 and CDR2 sequences are SGDLS and YYNGEE. The CDR3 DNA is TGTGCCAGCAGCAAAAGAACCCACCAGATGTATGGCTACACCTTC. Protein sequence: CASSKRTHQMYGYTF.

This chain uses TRBV29-1 with TRBJ2-2, with TRBD1 identical over 9 bases. The CDR3 totals 14 residues. Germline CDR1 and CDR2: SQVTM and ANQGSEA. V shed 7 bases, J shed 3 bases, and the junction held 6 bases outside the gene matches. The CDR3 is CSAGTGIDTGELFF. The CDR3 nucleotides are TGCAGCGCCGGGACAGGGATCGACACCGGGGAGCTGTTTTTT.

The CDR3 bases are TGTGCAGCGGGGGCCATGAACACTGAAGCTTTCTTT. It specifies CAAGAMNTEAFF. The rearrangement links TRBV3-1 (or the pseudogene TRBV3-2) to TRBJ1-1; D might be TRBD1 (6 bases). CDR1 and CDR2 from the germline V gene are LGHDT and YNNKEL (reference sequence). This CDR3 contains 12 residues.

This chain links TRBV2 with TRBJ2-1; 8 positions agree with TRBD2. With V trimmed by 4 bases and J by 5 bases, 4 bases remained unmatched. Germline values: CDR1 SNHLY, CDR2 FYNNEI. The CDR3 runs 14 residues. The CDR3, as DNA: TGTGCCAGCAGTGCCATGGGACTAGACAATGAGCAGTTCTTC. It specifies CASSAMGLDNEQFF.

This sequence joins TRBV7-6 and TRBJ2-2; maybe TRBD1 (6 bases). V was trimmed by 5 bases and J by 4 bases, leaving 20 bases between them. This CDR3 spans 17 amino acids. CDR1 is SGHVS and CDR2 is FNYEAQ in the germline V gene. CDR3 DNA sequence: TGTGCCAGCAGCCCAAACTACAGGGTATCGGGCACCGGGGAGCTGTTTTTT. Protein sequence: CASSPNYRVSGTGELFF.

This chain connects TRBV6-2 or TRBV6-3 to TRBJ1-6, with D unresolved. Germline CDR1 MNHEY, CDR2 SVGEGT. Deletions cut 0 bases from V and 4 bases from J, with 10 bases between. This CDR3 has 16 residues. The CDR3 region is CASSYSSRGYNSPLHF. The CDR3 DNA reads TGTGCCAGCAGTTACTCTTCCAGAGGGTATAATTCACCCCTCCACTTT.

This clone came up once. The chain combines TRBV18 with TRBJ2-7; D gene unclear. CDR3 size: 15 residues. V was shortened by 2 bases and J by 3 bases, with 14 bases between the two germline ends. CDR1 and CDR2 from the germline V gene are KGHSH and LQKENI. The CDR3 DNA reads as TGTGCCAGCTCACCAGCCCCCAGGCAGGACTACGAGCAGTACTTC. Encoded protein: CASSPAPRQDYEQYF.

The chain carries TRBV5-4 and TRBJ1-2; no definite D call. The germline CDR1 and CDR2 sequences are SGHNT and YYREEE (reference sequence). The CDR3 is 11 amino acids. The V end lost 0 bases, the J end lost 10 bases, and 7 bases lay between the germline ends. CDR3 bases: TGTGCCAGCAGCTTGGCGGTGGACTACACCTTC. Its protein product is CASSLAVDYTF.

This chain uses TRBV2 with TRBJ2-5, with D tentatively TRBD1 or TRBD2 (5 bases each). CDR1 SNHLY and CDR2 FYNNEI come from the germline V gene. This CDR3 spans 14 amino acids. Trimming took off 1 base at V and 4 bases at J, with 10 bases between the two ends. Here the CDR3 reads CASSEGGGGETQYF. CDR3 DNA sequence: TGTGCCAGCAGTGAAGGCGGTGGGGGAGAGACCCAGTACTTC.

The V and J genes are TRBV5-4 and TRBJ2-1, with 10 bases that match TRBD2. This CDR3 has 15 residues. Trimming removed 4 bases from V and 6 bases from J; junction bases left unmatched: 7. Germline V gene sequence: CDR1 SGHNT, CDR2 YYREEE (reference sequence). The CDR3 reads CASSNGLAATNEQFF. CDR3 nucleotides: TGTGCCAGCAGCAATGGACTAGCGGCGACCAATGAGCAGTTCTTC.